A single sample gave rise to the 15 T cell receptor beta chains below, sequenced in a study of blood T cell repertoires in COVID-19. Profiled with immunoSEQ multiplex PCR; TCRdb holds only in-frame clones, not every one. This table holds over 130,000 clones, about 87% found once. Sequencing used PBMCs or T cells enriched from blood (not recorded which). These receptors originate from a middle-aged man in a cohort exposed to, infected with or recovered from COVID-19 (not recorded which).

The chain employs TRBV27 and TRBJ1-5; the match to TRBD1 covers 7 bases. The CDR3 loop spans 13 amino acids. Germline V gene sequence: CDR1 MNHEY, CDR2 SMNVEV (reference sequence). J was trimmed by 6 bases and V by 4 bases; bases with no gene match: 3. For the CDR3, the DNA is TGTGCCAGCAGTTCACAGGGGTTTCAGCCCCAGCATTTT. It encodes CASSSQGFQPQHF.

The genes are TRBV6-6 and TRBJ1-1, with 10 bases that match TRBD1. Germline trimming cut 5 bases from V and 0 bases from J; bases unmatched to any gene: 3. Germline V gives CDR1 MNHNY, CDR2 SVGAGI (reference sequence). CDR3 size: 15 residues. For the CDR3, the DNA is TGTGCCAGCAGTGACAGGGGGCAATTGAACACTGAAGCTTTCTTT. This translates into CASSDRGQLNTEAFF.

This clone showed up just once. The genes are TRBV7-2 and TRBJ2-7, with 10 positions matching TRBD2. Unmatched junction bases numbered 14, after V lost 6 bases and J lost 6 bases. Germline CDR1 is SGHTA and CDR2 is FQGNSA. The CDR3 loop spans 16 amino acids. The CDR3 sequence: CASSLTQSGGASEQYF. CDR3 bases: TGTGCCAGCAGTCTTACCCAAAGCGGGGGGGCTAGCGAGCAGTACTTC.

The chain links TRBV7-9 to TRBJ2-7; TRBD1 agrees at 8 bases. This CDR3 is 15 amino acids long. Germline CDR1 and CDR2: SEHNR and FQNEAQ (reference sequence). J lost 0 bases, V lost 5 bases, and 6 bases had no gene match. CDR3 nucleotides: TGTGCCAGCAGCGCGGGACAGGTGAGCTCCTACGAGCAGTACTTC. Its protein is CASSAGQVSSYEQYF. The variable domain in full, completed from reference TRBV7-9 and TRBJ2-7, reads DTGVSQNPRHKITKRGQNVTFRCDPISEHNRLYWYRQTLGQGPEFLTYFQNEAQLEKSRLLSDRFSAERPKGSFSTLEIQRTEQGDSAMYLCASSAGQVSSYEQYFGPGTRLTVT.

The table lists this clone with a few counts. The chain couples TRBV9 to TRBJ2-2; the D is unclear. CDR3 length: 13 residues. V lost 3 bases, J lost 6 bases, and 9 bases lay in between. The V gene's germline CDR1 is SGDLS and CDR2 YYNGEE. CDR3 in DNA: TGTGCCAGCAGCGCGGAGTTCTCCGGGGAGCTGTTTTTT. The encoded protein is CASSAEFSGELFF.

This chain connects TRBV6-5 to TRBJ2-7; 7 bases line up with TRBD2. J lost 4 bases, V lost 4 bases, and 13 bases had no gene match. The germline gives CDR1 MNHEY, CDR2 SVGAGI. The CDR3 runs 16 residues. The CDR3 region is CASSLGLTSRGYEQYF. CDR3 DNA sequence: TGTGCCAGCAGTTTAGGCCTGACTAGCCGGGGGTACGAGCAGTACTTC.

The genes are TRBV19 and TRBJ2-2, with unresolved D. The CDR3 is made up of 15 amino acids. Trimming removed 2 bases at V and 1 base at J, with 8 bases between. Germline V CDR1 and CDR2: LNHDA, SQIVND (reference sequence). CDR3 residues: CASSIIQMNTGELFF. CDR3 sequence (DNA): TGTGCCAGTAGTATAATACAGATGAACACCGGGGAGCTGTTTTTT.

This chain uses TRBV10-3 with TRBJ2-1; D is unresolved. This CDR3 is 15 amino acids long. Germline assignment: CDR1 ENHRY and CDR2 SYGVKD. Trimming shortened V by 8 bases and J by 5 bases, and 19 bases separated the two germline ends. DNA of the CDR3: TGTGCCATCCGCCCGGAGCCCCCCAATAACAATGAGCAGTTCTTC. Protein: CAIRPEPPNNNEQFF.

The chain uses TRBV12-5 and TRBJ2-1; 9 nucleotides align to TRBD2. Germline-derived CDR1 and CDR2 are LGHNT and FRNRAP. This CDR3 comprises 17 residues. Trimming at V came to 2 bases and at J to 8 bases, leaving 13 bases not matched to a gene. The CDR3: CASGLSLSGSLLDEQFF. CDR3 nucleotides: TGTGCTAGTGGTTTGTCCCTTAGCGGGAGCTTACTGGATGAGCAGTTCTTC.

This chain links TRBV15 with TRBJ2-5; TRBD2 agrees at 7 bases. Trimming removed 5 bases from V and 2 bases from J; junction bases left unmatched: 11. Germline CDR1 is LNHNV and CDR2 is YYDKDF (reference sequence). The CDR3 is made up of 16 amino acids. In nucleotides, the CDR3 is TGTGCCACCAGCGGTTCTCTAGCGGACCCGCAAGAGACCCAGTACTTC. This sequence encodes CATSGSLADPQETQYF. The entire variable domain, with the rest obtained from reference TRBV15 and TRBJ2-5, is as follows: DAMVIQNPRYQVTQFGKPVTLSCSQTLNHNVMYWYQQKSSQAPKLLFHYYDKDFNNEADTPDNFQSRRPNTSFCFLDIRSPGLGDTAMYLCATSGSLADPQETQYFGPGTRLLVL.

This clone turned up a few times. The CDR3 sequence: CASSEQGQMGETQYF. DNA for the CDR3: TGTGCCAGCAGCGAACAGGGGCAAATGGGGGAGACCCAGTACTTC. This chain joins TRBV7-9 and TRBJ2-5, with 7 positions matching TRBD1. V was clipped by 5 bases and J by 5 bases; unmatched bases: 11. This CDR3 is built from 15 residues. In germline, CDR1 is SEHNR, CDR2 FQNEAQ (reference sequence).

This clone showed up just once. In DNA form, the CDR3 reads TGCGCCAGCAGCTACGGGACAGGGGATCGGCCCCAGCATTTT. This translates into CASSYGTGDRPQHF. J is TRBJ1-5 and V is TRBV5-1, with TRBD1 matching over 10 bases. This CDR3 has 14 residues. Germline V gene data show CDR1 as SGHRS and CDR2 as YFSETQ. The ends lost 3 bases at V and 9 bases at J; junction bases unmatched: 6. Variable domain in full (rest from reference TRBV5-1 and TRBJ1-5): KAGVTQTPRYLIKTRGQQVTLSCSPISGHRSVSWYQQTPGQGLQFLFEYFSETQRNKGNFPGRFSGRQFSNSRSEMNVSTLELGDSALYLCASSYGTGDRPQHFGDGTRLSIL.

The chain links TRBV28 to TRBJ1-6, with a possible D match to TRBD1 (6 bases). This CDR3 has 15 amino acids. Trimming removed 2 bases from V and 7 bases from J, with 12 bases in between. The germline V gene has CDR1 MDHEN and CDR2 SYDVKM. The DNA for the CDR3 is TGTGCCAGCAGTTTAAACAGGGATCCAAATTCACCCCTCCACTTT. This gives the protein CASSLNRDPNSPLHF.

The V call is TRBV3-1 (or the pseudogene TRBV3-2), the J call TRBJ1-5; D gene unclear. The V end was cut by 5 bases, the J end by 3 bases, with 8 bases between. The CDR3 is 13 amino acids. Germline CDR1 LGHDT, CDR2 YNNKEL (reference sequence). As DNA, the CDR3 is TGTGCCAGCAGCAACTCCCCCAATCAGCCCCAGCATTTT. Translation: CASSNSPNQPQHF.

This clone was seen many times. This sequence joins TRBV21-1 and TRBJ2-7; the DNA was not used to check the table's D call, TRBD2. TRBV21-1 is a recognized pseudogene. CDR3 length: 18 amino acids. CDR3 bases: TGTGCCAGCAGCAAAGAGGCCCCGGGACTAGGGGGGGCCTACGAGCAGTACTTC. It is translated as CASSKEAPGLGGAYEQYF.